These T cell receptor beta chains were read from a single sample in a study of EBV T-cell therapy then PD-1 blockade in nasopharyngeal carcinoma. Generated by immunoSEQ multiplex PCR, the TCRdb table keeps only in-frame clones and is missing some. The sample has around 20,000 clones; roughly 80% are singletons. These receptors have no known antigen. The sequencing here drew on CD8+ T cells from blood, taken between days 200 and 300 from a patient whose treatment included autologous EBV-specific T cells and nivolumab. The receptors were sampled from a man aged 40-55 years with nasopharyngeal carcinoma. CDR3s include the opening cysteine and the closing phenylalanine or tryptophan. A D gene is named only where the DNA matches it firmly. Clone size is not always given. Where it is, it says once, few, many or a class for expanded clones.

TGTGCCAGCAGTTTACGGCAGGGGGCATTTCAGCCCCAGCATTTT CASSLRQGAFQPQHF TRBD1 TRBV28 many 15 TRBJ1-5
TGTGCCAGCAGTGAACGAGGGGAACGGGAAAAACTGTTTTTT CASSERGEREKLFF . TRBV2 . 14 TRBJ1-4
TGTGCCAGCAGCCAAGATAAGGTGATAGGTCACCATTCACCCCTCCACTTT CASSQDKVIGHHSPLHF . TRBV3-1/TRBV3-2 . 17 TRBJ1-6
TGTGCCACCGAAGGTGAAGACGCCCGCAGGGGGACCTACGAGCAGTACTTC CATEGEDARRGTYEQYF TRBD1 TRBV24-1 . 17 TRBJ2-7
TGTGCCAGCTCACCGTTAAGACAGAATCAGCCCCAGCATTTT CASSPLRQNQPQHF . TRBV18 . 14 TRBJ1-5
TGTGCCAGCAGTGGGGGGACGGTAACCCTCCACTTT CASSGGTVTLHF . TRBV12-3/TRBV12-4 few 12 TRBJ1-6
TGTGCCAGCAGTTACACCGGGGAGCTGTTTTTT CASSYTGELFF . TRBV12-3/TRBV12-4 . 11 TRBJ2-2
TGTGCCAGCAGCCAAGATCTAGGGATACGGCCGAACACCGGGGAGCTGTTTTTT CASSQDLGIRPNTGELFF . TRBV4-2 . 18 TRBJ2-2
TGTGCCACCAGCAGAGATAGCGGGGGGGTTTACGAGCAGTACTTC CATSRDSGGVYEQYF TRBD2 TRBV15 . 15 TRBJ2-7
TGTGCCAGCAGTTTGGGACTACTTGAGACCCAGTACTTC CASSLGLLETQYF TRBD2 TRBV12-3/TRBV12-4 . 13 TRBJ2-5
TGCGCCAGCAGCCAAGATTATGGGTACGGCACTGAAGCTTTCTTT CASSQDYGYGTEAFF . TRBV4-3 . 15 TRBJ1-1
TGTGCCAGCAGCTTAGAGGTCACAGATACGCAGTATTTT CASSLEVTDTQYF . TRBV13 . 13 TRBJ2-3
TGTGCCAGTCCGGGGGGAATGGCCTCCTACGAGCAGTACTTC CASPGGMASYEQYF TRBD2 TRBV5-8 . 14 TRBJ2-7
TGTGCCAGCAGCCACAGGGTAGGGGAGACCCAGTACTTC CASSHRVGETQYF . TRBV7-8 . 13 TRBJ2-5
TGTGCCAGCAGGGATAGCGGGGGTCCGGTAGGCTCCTACGAGCAGTACTTC CASRDSGGPVGSYEQYF TRBD2 TRBV2 . 17 TRBJ2-7
TGTGCCTGGGGCCCGGGACAGGGCGTTGAAAAACTGTTTTTT CAWGPGQGVEKLFF TRBD1 TRBV30 . 14 TRBJ1-4
TGCGCCAGCAGCCAAGAGCGCTTTCCACCGGGCTACACCTTC CASSQERFPPGYTF . TRBV4-3 . 14 TRBJ1-2
TGCGCCAGCAGTGAGCCACCCCCAGCTTCCTACAATGAGCAGTTCTTC CASSEPPPASYNEQFF . TRBV10-2 . 16 TRBJ2-1
TGTGCCAGCAGCGTAGGCCAGAACACCGGGGAGCTGTTTTTT CASSVGQNTGELFF . TRBV9 . 14 TRBJ2-2
TGTGCCAGCGCGAAGGGGGGACAGGCCCTTTACAATGAGCAGTTCTTC CASAKGGQALYNEQFF TRBD1 TRBV3-1/TRBV3-2 few 16 TRBJ2-1
TGTGCCAGCAGCTTGGGGCAGGGGGCGTCTAATGAAAAACTGTTTTTT CASSLGQGASNEKLFF TRBD1 TRBV5-4 . 16 TRBJ1-4
TGTGCCAGCAGCCTTCAGGGGAACCTGGACAATGAGCAGTTCTTC CASSLQGNLDNEQFF . TRBV13 . 15 TRBJ2-1
TGTGCCAGCAGCCTTCCCGACCGGAGCTCCTACGAGCAGTACTTC CASSLPDRSSYEQYF . TRBV7-9 . 15 TRBJ2-7
TGCGCCAGCAGCCCCAAGGACAGGGACGGGCCCAAAAACATTCAGTACTTC CASSPKDRDGPKNIQYF TRBD1 TRBV5-1 . 17 TRBJ2-4
TGTGCCAGCAGTTACCTGCGAGAGAACTCCTACGAGCAGTACTTC CASSYLRENSYEQYF . TRBV6-5 . 15 TRBJ2-7
TGTGCCAGCGAAGGGGAGGGGACAGGGGGCGATCCTAATGAAAAACTGTTTTTT CASEGEGTGGDPNEKLFF TRBD1 TRBV2 . 18 TRBJ1-4
TGTGCCAGCAGTTACTCGCGAGGGGGGGCTAATAGAGAGCAGTACTTC CASSYSRGGANREQYF . TRBV6-5 . 16 TRBJ2-7
TGTGCCAGCATCCTAGGGAGTACTGAAGCTTTCTTT CASILGSTEAFF . TRBV12-3/TRBV12-4 few 12 TRBJ1-1
TGTGCCAGCAGCCCAGGGCAGGACACAGATACGCAGTATTTT CASSPGQDTDTQYF . TRBV28 . 14 TRBJ2-3
TGTGCCAGCAGCTTCGGAGACAGGGGGCGGAGAAGCAATCAGCCCCAGCATTTT CASSFGDRGRRSNQPQHF TRBD1 TRBV7-9 . 18 TRBJ1-5
TGTGCCAGCAGCTCTAGACAATCCGGGCTGGGCGAGCAGTACTTC CASSSRQSGLGEQYF . TRBV7-9 . 15 TRBJ2-7
TGCGCCAGCAGCCAAGAAACAGGGGGTTTTTCGACCACTGAAGCTTTCTTT CASSQETGGFSTTEAFF TRBD1 TRBV4-3 . 17 TRBJ1-1
TGTGCCAGCAGCTTGACAGACACCGGGGAGCTGTTTTTT CASSLTDTGELFF . TRBV5-4 . 13 TRBJ2-2
TGTGCCAGCAGCCCGACCTGGCGGGGGCGGGGCACTGAAGCTTTCTTT CASSPTWRGRGTEAFF . TRBV13 . 16 TRBJ1-1
TGTGCCAGCAGGGTACAGGGGGCCCCTAGAGAGACCCAGTACTTC CASRVQGAPRETQYF TRBD1 TRBV2 . 15 TRBJ2-5
TGTGCCAGCAGCGTATCAGGTGGGACAGATACGCAGTATTTT CASSVSGGTDTQYF . TRBV9 . 14 TRBJ2-3
TGTGCCAGTAGTTCAACCGGGACAGCCTACGAGCAGTACTTC CASSSTGTAYEQYF TRBD1 TRBV19 once 14 TRBJ2-7
TGTGCCAGCAGCGTAGCTGGCAGGGAGGATACGCAGTATTTT CASSVAGREDTQYF . TRBV9 . 14 TRBJ2-3
TGTGCCAGCAGCCCGTCGGGTGGAAAACTGTTTTTT CASSPSGGKLFF . TRBV12-3/TRBV12-4 . 12 TRBJ1-4
TGTGCCAGCAGCGTCTCTTTGCAGAACACTGAAGCTTTCTTT CASSVSLQNTEAFF . TRBV9 . 14 TRBJ1-1
TGTGCCAGCAGCTCGGGACAGCACTCTGGAAACACCATATATTTT CASSSGQHSGNTIYF TRBD1 TRBV9 once 15 TRBJ1-3
TGTGCCAGCAGTTTCGGACCGGGCCCTAATAGCAATCAGCCCCAGCATTTT CASSFGPGPNSNQPQHF . TRBV28 . 17 TRBJ1-5
TGTGCCAGCAGCTCGGCCGGGACAGGGATTTCTGGAAACACCATATATTTT CASSSAGTGISGNTIYF TRBD1 TRBV7-9 . 17 TRBJ1-3
TGTGCCAGCAGCTTAGGGACGCCCGGCAACGAGCAGTACTTC CASSLGTPGNEQYF . TRBV7-8 . 14 TRBJ2-7
TGTGCCAGCAGCGTAGGAGACTCCTACGAGCAGTACTTC CASSVGDSYEQYF . TRBV9 . 13 TRBJ2-7